The rows below give T cell receptor beta chains drawn from one sample of a study of T cells after yellow fever vaccination. TCRdb itself ran the 5' RACE reads through MiXCR, one entry per CDR3 protein. Of 350,000 to 450,000 distinct CDR3 sequences in the sample, about 6.2% are singletons; the top ten hold over 12%. This specimen was PBMCs, taken 5 days after the yellow fever booster vaccination. The receptors shown here come from a man aged 25 to 45 who received the YFV17D yellow fever vaccine. CDR3s include the opening cysteine and the closing phenylalanine or tryptophan. The D gene is left open where the match is weak. Not every row has a clone size; where given, it reads once, few, many or a size class.

many | TRBJ2-7 | NA | 11 | TRBV20-1 | TGCAGTGCTGGGGCGGGGAACGAGCAGTACTTC | CSAGAGNEQYF
NA | TRBJ1-1 | NA | 12 | TRBV19 | TGTGCCAGCGCGGGGTCGGGAGTTGAAGCTTTCTTT | CASAGSGVEAFF
NA | TRBJ1-6 | NA | 16 | TRBV21-1 | TGTGCCAGCAGCCGAAAGTACCAAGGTCAGAATTCACCCCTCCACTTT | CASSRKYQGQNSPLHF
many | TRBJ2-7 | NA | 12 | TRBV20-1 | TGCGGGTGTATCGGGAAACCCTACGAGCAGTACTTC | CGCIGKPYEQYF
NA | TRBJ1-4 | NA | 15 | TRBV5-1 | TGCGCCAGCAGCCCTGAGTATGCAACTAATGAAAAACTGTTTTTT | CASSPEYATNEKLFF
few | TRBJ2-7 | NA | 14 | TRBV20-1 | TGCAGTGCTAGAGTTCCCAGGGGGGCCTACGAGCAGTACTTC | CSARVPRGAYEQYF
NA | TRBJ2-5 | NA | 14 | TRBV3-1 | TGTGCCAGCAGTCTCCCGCCGGAGCAAGAGACCCAGTACTTC | CASSLPPEQETQYF
many | TRBJ1-2 | NA | 12 | TRBV3-1 | TGTGCCAGCAGCCAAGAACTATTCGGCTACACCTTC | CASSQELFGYTF
few | TRBJ1-2 | NA | 14 | TRBV15 | TGTGCCACCAGCAGAGATCAGGCAGGGTATGGCTACACCTTC | CATSRDQAGYGYTF
NA | TRBJ2-2 | NA | 13 | TRBV18 | TGTGCCAGCGAAATAACCGGGACCGGGGAGCTGTTTTTT | CASEITGTGELFF
many | TRBJ2-6 | NA | 15 | TRBV4-3 | TGCGCCAGCAGCCTAGAGACCTCTGGGGCCAACGTCCTGACTTTC | CASSLETSGANVLTF
NA | TRBJ1-5 | TRBD1 | 13 | TRBV7-8 | TGTGCCAGCAGCCAGACAGGGGGTCAGCCCCAGCATTTT | CASSQTGGQPQHF
NA | TRBJ2-3 | TRBD2 | 17 | TRBV5-1 | TGCGCCAGCAGCACGGTTAGCGGGAGGGCTGGCACAGATACGCAGTATTTT | CASSTVSGRAGTDTQYF
few | TRBJ2-5 | TRBD2 | 16 | TRBV20-1 | TGCTGTGCCTTACAGGTAGCGGGAGACTGGGCGGAGACCCAGTACTTC | CCALQVAGDWAETQYF
NA | TRBJ2-7 | TRBD1 | 18 | TRBV11-2 | TGTGCCAGCAGTTTACTCCCTCTGGCCCAGGGGGCTGACTACGAGCAGTACTTC | CASSLLPLAQGADYEQYF
many | TRBJ2-3 | NA | 10 | TRBV29-1 | TGCAGCGTTGATCAAGATACGCAGTATTTT | CSVDQDTQYF
many | TRBJ2-3 | TRBD2 | 15 | TRBV12-3/TRBV12-4 | TGTGCCAGCAGTTTACTAGCGGGAGTCGAAGATACGCAGTATTTT | CASSLLAGVEDTQYF
NA | TRBJ2-1 | NA | 15 | TRBV19 | TGTGCCAGTAGTATAGAGTCGCAGGGCTACAATGAGCAGTTCTTC | CASSIESQGYNEQFF
NA | TRBJ2-7 | NA | 14 | TRBV12-3/TRBV12-4 | TGTGCCAGCAGTTTTGGGACCGCGCCCTACGAGCAGTACTTC | CASSFGTAPYEQYF
many | TRBJ2-2 | NA | 14 | TRBV6-2/TRBV6-3 | TGTGCCAGCAGCCGGGACTCGGTCACCGGGGAGCTGTTTTTT | CASSRDSVTGELFF
many | TRBJ2-5 | TRBD1 | 16 | TRBV12-3/TRBV12-4 | TGTGCCAGCAGCGGCCCCGGGACAGGTGGCTTGGAGACCCAGTACTTC | CASSGPGTGGLETQYF
few | TRBJ2-1 | TRBD2 | 12 | TRBV5-1 | TGCGCCAGCACGGGGACTAGATATGAGCAGTTCTTC | CASTGTRYEQFF
many | TRBJ2-4 | TRBD2 | 15 | TRBV15 | TGTGCCACCAGCATTCTAGCGGGAGACGGTGACATTCAGTACTTC | CATSILAGDGDIQYF
few | TRBJ2-1 | TRBD2 | 15 | TRBV5-6 | TGTGCCAGCAGCTTCTTAGCGGGAGTTTACAATGAGCAGTTCTTC | CASSFLAGVYNEQFF
many | TRBJ1-1 | TRBD1 | 14 | TRBV6-2/TRBV6-3 | TGTGCCAGCAGAACCGGGACAGCGAACACTGAAGCTTTCTTT | CASRTGTANTEAFF
few | TRBJ2-3 | NA | 13 | TRBV2 | TGTGCCAGCAGTGAAGCGCCGCAGTATACGCAGTATTTT | CASSEAPQYTQYF
NA | TRBJ2-7 | TRBD2 | 15 | TRBV27 | TGTGCCAGCAGTTTATCCACTAGCGGGGCCTACGAGCAGTACTTC | CASSLSTSGAYEQYF
many | TRBJ2-5 | NA | 13 | TRBV5-1 | TGCGCCAGCAGCTTGGGCGTTTCGGAGACCCAGTACTTC | CASSLGVSETQYF
NA | TRBJ1-5 | NA | 17 | TRBV4-3 | TGCGCCAGCAGCCAAGACGAGAGGACACAGGGAATCCAGCCCCAGCATTTT | CASSQDERTQGIQPQHF
NA | TRBJ1-3 | TRBD1 | 16 | TRBV15 | TGTGCCACCAGCACCGGGGACAGTCACTCTGGAAACACCATATATTTT | CATSTGDSHSGNTIYF
many | TRBJ1-1 | NA | 13 | TRBV12-3/TRBV12-4 | TGTGCCAGCAGTTTTGGGTTAGAAGGGGGAGCTTTCTTT | CASSFGLEGGAFF
few | TRBJ2-2 | NA | 14 | TRBV25-1 | TGTGCCAGCAGCACCAGCATAAACACCGGGGAGCTGTTTTTT | CASSTSINTGELFF
NA | TRBJ2-3 | NA | 11 | TRBV7-2 | TGTGCCTCCGAGCTGGGAGATACGCAGTATTTT | CASELGDTQYF
many | TRBJ2-7 | TRBD2 | 16 | TRBV18 | TGTGCCAGCTCACCTCCGACTAGCGGGGCCTCCTACGAGCAGTACTTC | CASSPPTSGASYEQYF
many | TRBJ2-1 | NA | 13 | TRBV4-3 | TGCGCCAGCAGCCAACCGGGGAACAATGAGCAGTTCTTC | CASSQPGNNEQFF
few | TRBJ2-1 | NA | 15 | TRBV29-1 | TGCAGCGTTTCGGTGGTCGGGAGAGACCTGGGTGAGCAGTTCTTC | CSVSVVGRDLGEQFF
many | TRBJ2-7 | NA | 13 | TRBV29-1 | TGCAGCGTTGAGGGGGACGGAATCTACGAGCAGTACTTC | CSVEGDGIYEQYF
NA | TRBJ2-7 | TRBD1 | 14 | TRBV6-1 | TGTGCCAGCAGTGAAGGGGACAGGGTTTACGAGCAGTACTTC | CASSEGDRVYEQYF
few | TRBJ2-4 | TRBD2 | 17 | TRBV5-1 | TGCGCCAGCAGCTTGCGGGGGGGAGGACTAGCCAAAAACATTCAGTACTTC | CASSLRGGGLAKNIQYF
NA | TRBJ2-5 | NA | 14 | TRBV5-1 | TGCGCCAGCAGCTTGGCCCAGATTCGGGAGACCCAGTACTTC | CASSLAQIRETQYF
NA | TRBJ2-1 | NA | 20 | TRBV5-4 | TGTGCCAGCAGCCTGATGATCGGCAACGTGAGGGGGGCAGGCTACAATGAGCAGTTCTTC | CASSLMIGNVRGAGYNEQFF
few | TRBJ2-5 | NA | 13 | TRBV11-2 | TGTGCCAGCAGCTTCGGCGGTGCTGAGACCCAGTACTTC | CASSFGGAETQYF
few | TRBJ1-1 | NA | 17 | TRBV4-2 | TGTGCCAGCAGCCAAGTCAGGGCGACAGACGGAGGCACTGAAGCTTTCTTT | CASSQVRATDGGTEAFF
many | TRBJ2-5 | TRBD2 | 15 | TRBV12-3/TRBV12-4 | TGTGCCAGCAGTTTTAGTCGAGCGGGAGGCGAGACCCAGTACTTC | CASSFSRAGGETQYF
many | TRBJ1-6 | NA | 14 | TRBV15 | TGTGCCACCAGCGACGGCAGGGTTAATTCACCCCTCCACTTT | CATSDGRVNSPLHF
NA | TRBJ1-5 | NA | 13 | TRBV7-2 | TGTGCCAGCAGCTCCCAGGGGCGGGAGCCCCAGCATTTT | CASSSQGREPQHF
many | TRBJ2-5 | NA | 14 | TRBV5-4 | TGTGCCAGCAGCTTGGACGGTCAGCAAGAGACCCAGTACTTC | CASSLDGQQETQYF
NA | TRBJ1-3 | TRBD1 | 19 | TRBV12-3/TRBV12-4 | TGTGCCAGCAGTTTTCCGTTATATGGAGGACAGGTCGCAGGAAACACCATATATTTT | CASSFPLYGGQVAGNTIYF
many | TRBJ2-3 | TRBD2 | 15 | TRBV5-1 | TGCGCCAGCAGCGTCGGGACTAGCGGCACAGATACGCAGTATTTT | CASSVGTSGTDTQYF
many | TRBJ2-1 | NA | 15 | TRBV5-1 | TGCGCCAGCAGCTTGGTTGACGGACTGGACAATGAGCAGTTCTTC | CASSLVDGLDNEQFF
many | TRBJ2-1 | NA | 19 | TRBV11-1 | TGTGCCAGCAGCCTACCTGTGGGACATCGCAACAGCTCCTACAATGAGCAGTTCTTC | CASSLPVGHRNSSYNEQFF
many | TRBJ2-3 | NA | 16 | TRBV11-2 | TGTGCCAGCAGCCTCCACCCTGGGACCCTCGCCCCTACGCAGTATTTT | CASSLHPGTLAPTQYF
NA | TRBJ1-4 | NA | 13 | TRBV7-6 | TGTGCCAGCAGTCCCGGGACCGGCGGAAAACTGTTTTTT | CASSPGTGGKLFF
many | TRBJ2-1 | NA | 14 | TRBV5-1 | TGCGCCAGCAAGATGGCTAGGGAGTACAATGAGCAGTTCTTC | CASKMAREYNEQFF
NA | TRBJ1-2 | NA | 15 | TRBV6-1 | TGTGCCAGCAGTGAAGCGGGCAGGGGAGGGTATGGCTACACCTTC | CASSEAGRGGYGYTF
NA | TRBJ2-6 | NA | 15 | TRBV20-1 | TGCAGTGCATTGGAAGGGGGCTCTGGGGCCAACGTCCTGACTTTC | CSALEGGSGANVLTF
NA | TRBJ2-5 | NA | 14 | TRBV5-1 | TGCGCCAGCAGCTCAAACCCGGGGGTAGAGACCCAGTACTTC | CASSSNPGVETQYF
NA | TRBJ2-7 | TRBD2 | 15 | TRBV28 | TGTGCCAGCAGTTCCAGACTAGCGGGACTATACGAGCAGTACTTC | CASSSRLAGLYEQYF